The clone carrying this T cell receptor (beta chain) was seen only a few times. Exclusion followed for patients with uncontrolled infection, other autoimmune disease, pregnancy or lactation. The data derive from a study of T cells in Graves' hyperthyroidism and ophthalmopathy. The CDR3 regions of TCR beta were amplified from RNA transcripts. With the HTBI primer set, the TCR CDR3 went through a first round of RT-PCR. TCRdb itself ran the multiplex PCR reads through MiXCR, one entry per CDR3 protein. The sample holds fewer than 650,000 distinct CDR3 sequences; 14% are singletons and the top ten take roughly 7.1%. The sample consisted of blood. The sequence was obtained from a woman aged 18 to 35 with Graves' ophthalmopathy.

The CDR3 bases are TGTGCCAGCAGCTTAGTGAGACTAGCGGACCGGTACCCCTACAATGAGCAGTTCTTC. Protein sequence: CASSLVRLADRYPYNEQFF. The chain has TRBV7-9 and TRBJ2-1; TRBD2 matches at 9 bases. V shed 1 base, J shed 2 bases, and the junction held 12 bases outside the gene matches. The CDR3 extends over 19 amino acids. Germline V lookup: CDR1 SEHNR, CDR2 FQNEAQ (reference sequence).